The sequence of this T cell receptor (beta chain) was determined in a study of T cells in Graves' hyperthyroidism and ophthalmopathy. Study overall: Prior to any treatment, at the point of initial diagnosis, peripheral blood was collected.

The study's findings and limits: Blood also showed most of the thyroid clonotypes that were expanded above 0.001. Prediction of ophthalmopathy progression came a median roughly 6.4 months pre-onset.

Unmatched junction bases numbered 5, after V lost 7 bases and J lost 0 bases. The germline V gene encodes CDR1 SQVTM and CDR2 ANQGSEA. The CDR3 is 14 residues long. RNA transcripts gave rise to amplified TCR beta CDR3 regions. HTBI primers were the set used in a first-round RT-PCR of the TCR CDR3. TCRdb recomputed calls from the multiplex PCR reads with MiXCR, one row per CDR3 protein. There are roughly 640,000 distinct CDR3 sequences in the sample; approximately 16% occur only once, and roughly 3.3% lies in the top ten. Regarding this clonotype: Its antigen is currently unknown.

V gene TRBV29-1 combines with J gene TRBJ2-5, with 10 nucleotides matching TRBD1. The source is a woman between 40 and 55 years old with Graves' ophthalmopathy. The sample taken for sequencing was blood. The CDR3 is CSADRGQYQETQYF. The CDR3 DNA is TGCAGCGCTGACAGGGGGCAGTACCAAGAGACCCAGTACTTC.